This TCR beta chain appears in the sequencing data of a study of blood T cell repertoires in COVID-19. Assay: immunoSEQ multiplex PCR; the TCRdb copy retains only in-frame clones and omits some. The table includes more than 150,000 clones, around 84% detected once. The CDR3 extends over 16 amino acids. CDR1 is SGDLS and CDR2 is YYNGEE in the germline V gene. V trimming: 0 bases; J trimming: 4 bases; junction bases outside the gene matches: 7. The chain carries TRBV9 and TRBJ1-3; TRBD1 matches 7 bases. The specimen sequenced was peripheral blood. The clonotype comes from a man aged 60 to 75 with COVID-19, enrolled during active disease. DNA of the CDR3: TGTGCCAGCAGCGTAGCTCAGGACAGGATGGGAAACACCATATATTTT. It is translated as CASSVAQDRMGNTIYF.